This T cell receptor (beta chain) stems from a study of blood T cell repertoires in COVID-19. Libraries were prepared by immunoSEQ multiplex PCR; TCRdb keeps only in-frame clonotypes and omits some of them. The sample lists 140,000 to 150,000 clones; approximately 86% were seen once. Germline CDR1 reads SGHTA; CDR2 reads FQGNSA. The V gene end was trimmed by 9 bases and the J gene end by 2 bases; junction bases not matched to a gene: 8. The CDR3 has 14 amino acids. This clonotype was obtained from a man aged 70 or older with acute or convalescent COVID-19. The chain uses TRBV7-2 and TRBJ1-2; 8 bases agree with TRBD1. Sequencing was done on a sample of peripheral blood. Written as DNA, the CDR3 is TGTGCCAGAAGGACACAGGGGGTAAACTATGGCTACACCTTC. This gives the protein CARRTQGVNYGYTF. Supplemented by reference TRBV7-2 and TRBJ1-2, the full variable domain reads GAGVSQSPSNKVTEKGKDVELRCDPISGHTALYWYRQSLGQGLEFLIYFQGNSAPDKSGLPSDRFSAERTGGSVSTLTIQRTQQEDSAVYLCARRTQGVNYGYTFGSGTRLTVV.